This entry lists 9 T cell receptor beta chains sequenced from one sample in a study of blood T cells in healthy people across ages. A J-beta primer mix and a sample-barcoded 5' primer were used in a second PCR of roughly 6 to 12 cycles. TCRdb itself ran the 5' RACE reads through MiXCR, one entry per CDR3 protein. Found here are about 1,500,000 distinct CDR3 sequences, 40% to 50% of them singletons; the top ten hold 7.9%. Specimen: blood. The source of these receptors is a woman under 30 in good health.

This clonotype came up many times. The chain links TRBV7-2 to TRBJ2-3; D possibly corresponds to TRBD2 (5 bases). The CDR3 loop spans 14 amino acids. Deletions cut 4 bases from V and 5 bases from J, with 13 bases between. The germline V gene has CDR1 SGHTA and CDR2 FQGNSA. The CDR3 loop reads CASSSHGKIDTQYF. CDR3 coding DNA: TGTGCCAGCAGCTCCCACGGGAAGATAGATACGCAGTATTTT.

This clonotype was seen a few times. The chain is built from TRBV5-1 and TRBJ2-3, with a weak D call TRBD2 (6 bases). Trimming took 3 bases from V and 4 from J, leaving 15 bases between them. Germline CDR1 reads SGHRS; CDR2 reads YFSETQ. The CDR3 loop spans 15 amino acids. The CDR3 DNA is TGCGCCAGCAGCTACCGGGGGTCCCCCGCAGATACGCAGTATTTT. It encodes CASSYRGSPADTQYF.

The chain recombines TRBV20-1 with TRBJ2-5; TRBD1 agrees at 9 bases. The J call may not be correct, given that the DNA end is closer to TRBJ2-7. The CDR3 spans 14 residues. Germline CDR1 is DFQATT and CDR2 is SNEGSKA (reference sequence). The CDR3 bases are TGCAGTGCTAGAGATCCGCGACAGGGGGGCGAGCAGTACTTC. Its translation is CSARDPRQGGEQYF.

For this clonotype: One junction end disagrees with the germline gene, perhaps due to a read error. The chain joins TRBV18 to TRBJ2-7; 10 bases match TRBD1. The CDR3 totals 14 residues. Germline lookup yields CDR1 KGHSH and CDR2 LQKENI. In DNA, the CDR3 is TGTGCCAGCCCACCGGGACAGGGGACCTACGAGCAGTACTTC. As protein: CASPPGQGTYEQYF.

This clonotype was counted a few times. The V call is TRBV20-1, the J call TRBJ1-1, with D uncertain. Per the germline V gene, CDR1 is DFQATT and CDR2 is SNEGSKA (reference sequence). This CDR3 is 14 amino acids long. Trimming removed 5 bases from V and 1 base from J, with 14 bases in between. The CDR3 sequence is CSAGPGGPNTEAFF. CDR3 DNA sequence: TGCAGTGCTGGACCCGGCGGGCCGAACACTGAAGCTTTCTTT.

The chain recombines TRBV27 with TRBJ2-5, with D possibly being TRBD2 (6 bases). The V end lost 4 bases, the J end lost 3 bases, and 15 bases lay between the germline ends. This CDR3 has 15 residues. CDR1 and CDR2 (germline): MNHEY, SMNVEV (reference sequence). For the CDR3, the DNA is TGTGCCAGCAGTTCCCTAGCGAAGACCGAAGAGACCCAGTACTTC. Translated: CASSSLAKTEETQYF.

This clonotype was observed a handful of times. V gene TRBV4-1 combines with J gene TRBJ2-1, with a weak D call TRBD2 (5 bases). V lost 0 bases to trimming and J lost 0 bases, with 15 bases between them. Germline V gene lookup returns CDR1 MGHRA and CDR2 YSYEKL. The CDR3 consists of 18 residues. The CDR3 sequence is CASSQDKPAESSYNEQFF. The CDR3 DNA reads as TGCGCCAGCAGCCAAGATAAGCCAGCGGAGAGCTCCTACAATGAGCAGTTCTTC.

The sample holds many counts of this clonotype. J is TRBJ2-5 and V is TRBV6-1, with TRBD1 identical over 10 bases. The CDR3 loop spans 17 amino acids. Germline lookup yields CDR1 MNHNS and CDR2 SASEGT. V lost 7 bases to trimming and J lost 2 bases; unmatched junction nucleotides: 13. This CDR3 is CASTRSGQGILQETQYF. CDR3 nucleotides: TGTGCCAGCACCAGGTCGGGACAGGGGATACTACAAGAGACCCAGTACTTC.

This chain joins TRBV2 and TRBJ2-4, with D hard to call. The J call is doubtful: the DNA matches TRBJ2-7 better. The CDR3 contains 14 residues. Germline values: CDR1 SNHLY, CDR2 FYNNEI. CDR3 region: CASSEAKVPYEQYF. For the CDR3, the DNA is TGTGCCAGCAGTGAAGCTAAGGTTCCCTACGAGCAGTACTTC.